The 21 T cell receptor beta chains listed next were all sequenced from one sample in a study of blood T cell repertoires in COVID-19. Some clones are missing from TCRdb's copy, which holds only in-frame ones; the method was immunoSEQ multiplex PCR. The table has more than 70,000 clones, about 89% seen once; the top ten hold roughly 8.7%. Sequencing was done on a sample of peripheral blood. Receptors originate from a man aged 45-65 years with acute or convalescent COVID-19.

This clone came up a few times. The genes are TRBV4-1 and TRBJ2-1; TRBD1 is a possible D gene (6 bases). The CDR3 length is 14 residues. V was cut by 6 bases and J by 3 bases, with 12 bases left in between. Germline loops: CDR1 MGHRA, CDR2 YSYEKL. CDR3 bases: TGCGCCAGCAGATGGGACATGAACTACAATGAGCAGTTCTTC. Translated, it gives CASRWDMNYNEQFF.

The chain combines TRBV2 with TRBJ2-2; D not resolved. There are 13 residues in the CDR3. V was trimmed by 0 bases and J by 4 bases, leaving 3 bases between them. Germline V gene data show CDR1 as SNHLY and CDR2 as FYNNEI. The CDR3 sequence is CASSEARTGELFF. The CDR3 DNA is TGTGCCAGCAGTGAAGCGCGCACCGGGGAGCTGTTTTTT.

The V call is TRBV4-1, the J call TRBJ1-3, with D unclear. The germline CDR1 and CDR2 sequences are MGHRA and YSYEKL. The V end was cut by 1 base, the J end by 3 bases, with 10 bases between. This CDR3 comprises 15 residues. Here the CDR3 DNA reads TGCGCCAGCAGCCAAGTACGGGTTGGTGGAAACACCATATATTTT. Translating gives CASSQVRVGGNTIYF.

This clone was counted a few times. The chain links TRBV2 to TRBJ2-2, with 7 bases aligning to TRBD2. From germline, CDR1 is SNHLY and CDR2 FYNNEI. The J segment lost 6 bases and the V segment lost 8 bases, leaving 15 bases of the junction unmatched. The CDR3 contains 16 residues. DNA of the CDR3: TGTGCCAGCGCGCAGATCCAAGGACTAGAAGCCGGGGAGCTGTTTTTT. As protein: CASAQIQGLEAGELFF.

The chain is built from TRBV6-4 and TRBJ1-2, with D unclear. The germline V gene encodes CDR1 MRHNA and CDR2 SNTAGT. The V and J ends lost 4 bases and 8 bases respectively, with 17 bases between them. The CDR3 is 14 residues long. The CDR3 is CASSAGESRCGYTF. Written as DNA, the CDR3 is TGTGCCAGCAGTGCCGGGGAATCTCGCTGCGGCTACACCTTC.

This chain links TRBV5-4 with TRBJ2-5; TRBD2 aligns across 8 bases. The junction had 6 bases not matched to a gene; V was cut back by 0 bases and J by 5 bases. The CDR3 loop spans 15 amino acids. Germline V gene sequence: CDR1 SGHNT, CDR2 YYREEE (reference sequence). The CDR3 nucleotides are TGTGCCAGCAGCTTGGCCAACGGGGGGGCGGAGACCCAGTACTTC. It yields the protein CASSLANGGAETQYF.

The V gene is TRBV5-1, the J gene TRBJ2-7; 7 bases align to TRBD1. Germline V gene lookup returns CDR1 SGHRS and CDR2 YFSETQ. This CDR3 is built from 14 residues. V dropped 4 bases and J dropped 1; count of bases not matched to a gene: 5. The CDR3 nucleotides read TGCGCCAGCAGCAGGTCAGGGGGATCCTACGAGCAGTACTTC. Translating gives CASSRSGGSYEQYF.

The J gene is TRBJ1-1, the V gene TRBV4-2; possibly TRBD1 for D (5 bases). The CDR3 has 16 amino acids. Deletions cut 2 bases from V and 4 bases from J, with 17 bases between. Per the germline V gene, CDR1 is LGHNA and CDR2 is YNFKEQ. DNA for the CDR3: TGTGCCAGCAGCCAACCAGAACTCGGGGGGAGCACTGAAGCTTTCTTT. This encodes CASSQPELGGSTEAFF.

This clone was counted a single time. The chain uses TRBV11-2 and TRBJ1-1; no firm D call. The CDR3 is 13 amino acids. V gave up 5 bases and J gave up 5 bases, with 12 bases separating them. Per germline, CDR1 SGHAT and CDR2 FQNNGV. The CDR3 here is CASSRARWTEAFF. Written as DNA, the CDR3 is TGTGCCAGCAGCCGAGCCAGGTGGACTGAAGCTTTCTTT.

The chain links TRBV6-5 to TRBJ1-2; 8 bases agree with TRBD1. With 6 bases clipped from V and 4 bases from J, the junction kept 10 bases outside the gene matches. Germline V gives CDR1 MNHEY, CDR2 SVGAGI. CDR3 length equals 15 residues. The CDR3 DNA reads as TGTGCCAGCAGCCAAGGGGGACAGGCGATCTATGGCTACACCTTC. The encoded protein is CASSQGGQAIYGYTF.

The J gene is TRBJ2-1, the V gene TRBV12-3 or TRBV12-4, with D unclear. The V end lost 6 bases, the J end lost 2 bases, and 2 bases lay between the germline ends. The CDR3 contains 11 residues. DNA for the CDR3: TGTGCCAGCAGCGCCTACAATGAGCAGTTCTTC. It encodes CASSAYNEQFF.

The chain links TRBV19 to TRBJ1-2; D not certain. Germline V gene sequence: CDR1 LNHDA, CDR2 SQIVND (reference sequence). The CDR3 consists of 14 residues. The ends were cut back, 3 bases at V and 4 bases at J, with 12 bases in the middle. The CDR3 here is CASSMGQNSYGYTF. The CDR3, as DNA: TGTGCCAGTAGTATGGGCCAGAATAGCTATGGCTACACCTTC.

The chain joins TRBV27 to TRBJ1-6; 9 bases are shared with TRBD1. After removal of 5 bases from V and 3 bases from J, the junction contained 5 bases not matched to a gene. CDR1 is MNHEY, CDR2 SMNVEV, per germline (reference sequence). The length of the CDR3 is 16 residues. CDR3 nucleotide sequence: TGTGCCAGCAGTCCATCGACAGGGGGCTATAATTCACCCCTCCACTTT. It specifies CASSPSTGGYNSPLHF.

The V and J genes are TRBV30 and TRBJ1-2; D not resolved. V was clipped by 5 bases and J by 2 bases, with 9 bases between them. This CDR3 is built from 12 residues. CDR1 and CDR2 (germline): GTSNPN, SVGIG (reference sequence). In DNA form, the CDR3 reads TGTGCCTGGTTTCAGGCAAACTATGGCTACACCTTC. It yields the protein CAWFQANYGYTF.

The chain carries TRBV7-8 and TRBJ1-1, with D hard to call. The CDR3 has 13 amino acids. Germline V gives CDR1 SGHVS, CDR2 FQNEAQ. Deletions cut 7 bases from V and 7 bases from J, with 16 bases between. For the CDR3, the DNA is TGTGCCAGCACCCTCGAGAGACGGGATGAAGCTTTCTTT. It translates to CASTLERRDEAFF. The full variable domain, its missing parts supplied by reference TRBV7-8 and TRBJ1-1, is GAGVSQSPRYKVAKRGQDVALRCDPISGHVSLFWYQQALGQGPEFLTYFQNEAQLDKSGLPSDRFFAERPEGSVSTLKIQRTQQEDSAVYLCASTLERRDEAFFGQGTRLTVV.

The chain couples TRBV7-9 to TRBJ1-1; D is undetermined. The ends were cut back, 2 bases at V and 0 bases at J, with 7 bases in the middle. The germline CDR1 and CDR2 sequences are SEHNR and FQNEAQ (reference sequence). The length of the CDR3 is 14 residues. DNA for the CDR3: TGTGCCAGCAGCTTATTCCTAATGAACACTGAAGCTTTCTTT. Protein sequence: CASSLFLMNTEAFF.

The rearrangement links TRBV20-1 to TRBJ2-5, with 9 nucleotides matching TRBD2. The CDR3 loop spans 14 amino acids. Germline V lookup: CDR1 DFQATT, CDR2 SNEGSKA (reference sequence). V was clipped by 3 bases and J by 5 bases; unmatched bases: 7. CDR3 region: CSASTRGGLETQYF. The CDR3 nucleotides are TGCAGTGCTAGTACGCGGGGGGGCCTTGAGACCCAGTACTTC.

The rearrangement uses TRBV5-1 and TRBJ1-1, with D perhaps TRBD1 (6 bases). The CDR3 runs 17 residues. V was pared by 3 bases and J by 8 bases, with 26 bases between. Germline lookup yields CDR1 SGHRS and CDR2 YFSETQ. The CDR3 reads CASSSKGAGDGRWEAFF. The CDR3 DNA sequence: TGCGCCAGCAGCTCAAAAGGGGCAGGGGACGGCAGGTGGGAAGCTTTCTTT. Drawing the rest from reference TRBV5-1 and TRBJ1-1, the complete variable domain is KAGVTQTPRYLIKTRGQQVTLSCSPISGHRSVSWYQQTPGQGLQFLFEYFSETQRNKGNFPGRFSGRQFSNSRSEMNVSTLELGDSALYLCASSSKGAGDGRWEAFFGQGTRLTVV.

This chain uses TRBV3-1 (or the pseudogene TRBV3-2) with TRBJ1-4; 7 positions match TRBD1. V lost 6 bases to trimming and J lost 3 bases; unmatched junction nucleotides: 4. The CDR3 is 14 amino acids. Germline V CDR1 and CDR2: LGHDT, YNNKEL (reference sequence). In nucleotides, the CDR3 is TGTGCCAGCAGGACTACAGGGGCTAATGAAAAACTGTTTTTT. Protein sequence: CASRTTGANEKLFF.

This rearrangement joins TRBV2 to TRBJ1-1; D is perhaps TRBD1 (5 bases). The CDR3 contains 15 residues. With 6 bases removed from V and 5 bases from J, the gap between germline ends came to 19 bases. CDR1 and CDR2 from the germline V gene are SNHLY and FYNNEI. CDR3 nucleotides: TGTGCCAGCAGCAAATCAGGGTACAGGCAAACTGAAGCTTTCTTT. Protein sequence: CASSKSGYRQTEAFF. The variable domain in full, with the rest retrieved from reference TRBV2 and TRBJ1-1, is EPEVTQTPSHQVTQMGQEVILRCVPISNHLYFYWYRQILGQKVEFLVSFYNNEISEKSEIFDDQFSVERPDGSNFTLKIRSTKLEDSAMYFCASSKSGYRQTEAFFGQGTRLTVV.

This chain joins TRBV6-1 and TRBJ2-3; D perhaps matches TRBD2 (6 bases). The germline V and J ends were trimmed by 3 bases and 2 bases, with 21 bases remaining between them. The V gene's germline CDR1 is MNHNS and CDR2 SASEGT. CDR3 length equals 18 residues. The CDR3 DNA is TGTGCCAGCAGTGACCGCGCGGGGCTTTTCTTCTCCACAGATACGCAGTATTTT. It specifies CASSDRAGLFFSTDTQYF.